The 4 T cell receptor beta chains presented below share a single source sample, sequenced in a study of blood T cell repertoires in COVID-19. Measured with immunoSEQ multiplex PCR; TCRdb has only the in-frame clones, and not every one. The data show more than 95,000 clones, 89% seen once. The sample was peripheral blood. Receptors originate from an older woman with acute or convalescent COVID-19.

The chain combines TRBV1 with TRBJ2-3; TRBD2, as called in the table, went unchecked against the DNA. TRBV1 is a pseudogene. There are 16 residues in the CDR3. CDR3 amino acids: CTSSVGLAGVGDTQYF. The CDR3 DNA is TGCACCAGCAGCGTGGGACTAGCGGGAGTTGGAGATACGCAGTATTTT.

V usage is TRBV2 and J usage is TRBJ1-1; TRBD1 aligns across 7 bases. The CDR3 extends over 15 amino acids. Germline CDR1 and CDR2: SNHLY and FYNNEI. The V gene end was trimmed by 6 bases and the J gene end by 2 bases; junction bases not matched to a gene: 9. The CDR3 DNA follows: TGTGCCAGCAGGGGCTCCGGGACAGTTAACACTGAAGCTTTCTTT. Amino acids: CASRGSGTVNTEAFF.

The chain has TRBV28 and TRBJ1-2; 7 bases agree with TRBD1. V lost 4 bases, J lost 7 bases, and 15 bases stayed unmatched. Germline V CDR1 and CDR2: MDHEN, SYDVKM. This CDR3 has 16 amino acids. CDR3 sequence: CASSSDRQGRRGGYTF. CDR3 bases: TGTGCCAGCAGTTCCGACCGACAGGGCAGGCGTGGTGGCTACACCTTC.

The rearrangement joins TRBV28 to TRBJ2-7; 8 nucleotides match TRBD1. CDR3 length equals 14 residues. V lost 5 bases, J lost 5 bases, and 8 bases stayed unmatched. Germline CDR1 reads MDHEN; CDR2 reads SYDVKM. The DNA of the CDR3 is TGTGCCAGCAGTAGGACAGGGTTTGAGCACGAGCAGTACTTC. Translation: CASSRTGFEHEQYF.